This entry lists 7 T cell receptor beta chains sequenced from one sample in a study of low-dose radiotherapy and immunotherapy resistance in tumors. TRAV- and TRBV-specific primers, spanning alpha and beta chains, primed first-strand cDNA. With a V-primer adapter and a constant-region primer, TCRs were amplified for 20 PCR cycles. TCRdb re-called the reads with MiXCR, one entry per CDR3 protein. This sample has under 15,000 distinct CDR3 sequences, with 60% found just once. These receptors were taken from a human donor with advanced metastatic prostate, ovarian, gallbladder or colorectal cancer (not recorded which). This table probably holds off-target reads from a library built for another chain.

The chain is built from TRBV11-2 and TRBJ2-2, with TRBD1 identical over 10 bases. The CDR3 contains 19 residues. Germline CDR1 SGHAT, CDR2 FQNNGV. The trim removed 4 bases at V and 0 bases at J, leaving 11 bases unmatched. CDR3 nucleotides: TGTGCCAGCAGCTCCAACGGGACAGGGGCCAATTCGAACACCGGGGAGCTGTTTTTT. It specifies CASSSNGTGANSNTGELFF.

The rearrangement uses TRBV18 and TRBJ1-1; 8 bases match TRBD1. CDR1 and CDR2 from the germline V gene are KGHSH and LQKENI. V lost 2 bases and J lost 0; bases outside the gene matches: 11. The CDR3 is made up of 18 amino acids. The CDR3 DNA follows: TGTGCCAGCTCACCAAGGGGAACAGGGGGAGGGATGAACACTGAAGCTTTCTTT. The encoded protein is CASSPRGTGGGMNTEAFF.

This clonotype has only a few counts. The chain joins TRBV20-1 to TRBJ2-1; TRBD2 matches 7 bases. The length of the CDR3 is 16 residues. CDR1 DFQATT and CDR2 SNEGSKA come from the germline V gene (reference sequence). J was trimmed by 1 base and V by 1 base; bases with no gene match: 7. CDR3 DNA sequence: TGCAGTGCTAGAGTACCTAGCGGAGTATCCTACAATGAGCAGTTCTTC. This encodes CSARVPSGVSYNEQFF.

This clonotype was picked up a small number of times. The chain joins TRBV6-2 or TRBV6-3 to TRBJ2-3, with D possibly TRBD1 on 7 matching bases. V lost 5 bases and J lost 4, with 13 bases in between. This CDR3 is built from 14 residues. CDR1 is MNHEY, CDR2 SVGEGT, per germline. For the CDR3, the DNA is TGTGCCAGCAGTGCCACAGGGGAGGCAGATACGCAGTATTTT. It yields the protein CASSATGEADTQYF.

The chain uses TRBV20-1 and TRBJ2-1; 7 nucleotides agree with TRBD2. V trimming: 6 bases; J trimming: 7 bases; junction bases outside the gene matches: 9. CDR1 and CDR2 from the germline V gene are DFQATT and SNEGSKA (reference sequence). The CDR3 runs to 13 residues. CDR3 amino acids: CSAPPGGSNEQFF. CDR3 sequence (DNA): TGCAGTGCACCGCCGGGGGGTAGTAATGAGCAGTTCTTC.

The gene calls are TRBV28 and TRBJ2-3; D might be TRBD1 (6 bases). Trimming took 6 bases from V and 3 from J, leaving 22 bases between them. Germline loops: CDR1 MDHEN, CDR2 SYDVKM. This CDR3 is built from 17 residues. CDR3 in amino acids: CASSALAQGRGTDTQYF. The CDR3, as DNA: TGTGCCAGCAGCGCGCTCGCACAGGGCCGAGGGACAGATACGCAGTATTTT.

This chain uses TRBV18 with TRBJ2-2; D perhaps matches TRBD1 (6 bases). CDR1 is KGHSH, CDR2 LQKENI, per germline. The CDR3 length is 16 residues. Trimming shortened V by 8 bases and J by 2 bases, and 18 bases separated the two germline ends. For the CDR3, the DNA is TGTGCCAGCCTCTCAGGGGCACAGGGTAACACCGGGGAGCTGTTTTTT. Its protein product is CASLSGAQGNTGELFF.